The source of this T cell receptor beta chain is a study of radiation and T cells in renal cell carcinoma. Time point described: blood 2 weeks post-SBRT. This sample's treatment: 15 Gy SBRT to primary tumor, nephrectomy 4 weeks later. The study, taken as a whole, reports: Without pretreatment biopsies, baseline tumor clonotype presence was undetermined. Top tumor clonotypes rose in blood 2 weeks post-radiation, then contracted.

Worth noting for this clone: Its antigen remains unknown.

V was clipped by 0 bases and J by 4 bases, with 14 bases between them. The CDR3 is 16 amino acids. Germline V CDR1 and CDR2: SGDLS, YYNGEE. Sequenced by immunoSEQ multiplex PCR; TCRdb stores in-frame clones only, minus some. This sample has tens of thousands of clones; 81% occur once, and the top ten carry roughly 31%. Material: blood, obtained from a patient whose treatment included radiotherapy and nephrectomy. V gene TRBV9 combines with J gene TRBJ2-1, with D unclear. The TCR originated in a man aged 55 to 69 with renal cell carcinoma. CDR3 sequence reads: CASSVGFRPSYNEQFF. CDR3 nucleotides: TGTGCCAGCAGCGTAGGTTTTAGGCCCTCGTACAATGAGCAGTTCTTC.